This T cell receptor (beta chain) was captured by sequencing in a study of blood T cell repertoires in COVID-19. Study in general: Acute and convalescent COVID-19 samples came from the United States, Italy and Spain. T cells, B-cell-depleted T cells, or PBMCs supplied cDNA or gDNA.

The CDR3 covers 15 residues. Germline assignment: CDR1 SGHNT and CDR2 YYREEE (reference sequence). V lost 3 bases and J 3 bases, leaving 15 bases between the germline ends. In the study's own analysis: Amplification of reference gene primers provided the estimated nucleated cell counts. The method was immunoSEQ multiplex PCR; TCRdb's version includes in-frame clones alone and lacks a portion of them. That table supplies the V and J calls and clone size; D and trimming were determined from the DNA. Of about 16,000 clones listed, about 81% are singletons. The chain is built from TRBV5-4 and TRBJ1-2; D may be TRBD1 (5 bases). The receptor's source is a man in his sixties with acute or convalescent COVID-19. The specimen was peripheral blood. The DNA of the CDR3 is TGTGCCAGCAGCTCCCCCGGGGGGGATGACTATGGCTACACCTTC. It translates to CASSSPGGDDYGYTF.